The T cell receptor (beta chain) described here comes from a study of radiotherapy plus CTLA-4 blockade in lung cancer. Concerning this clone itself: Its antigen remains unknown.

The method was immunoSEQ multiplex PCR; TCRdb's version includes in-frame clones alone and lacks a portion of them. The sample carries approximately 60,000 clones, 70% to 85% recorded once. Each patient with chemo-refractory metastatic non-small-cell lung cancer was treated with focal radiation plus CTLA-4 blockade using ipilimumab. Study findings and constraints: Researchers report tumor-derived TCR clones expanding in blood after radiotherapy plus ipilimumab.

This CDR3 is built from 17 residues. CDR1 MGHDK and CDR2 SYGVNS come from the germline V gene. V trimming: 7 bases; J trimming: 0 bases; junction bases outside the gene matches: 13. The starting material was peripheral blood, obtained from a patient treated with radiotherapy plus ipilimumab. The TCR originated in a human donor with non-small cell lung cancer who had a complete response to radiotherapy plus ipilimumab. This chain connects TRBV25-1 to TRBJ2-3, with TRBD2 identical over 7 bases. The DNA of the CDR3 is TGTGCCAGCACCGAAGGCGGGCTAGCGGTTAGCACAGATACGCAGTATTTT. Translated, it gives CASTEGGLAVSTDTQYF.